Sequencing of this T cell receptor beta chain was carried out in a study of CD8 T cells in Susac syndrome. As regards this clonotype: What it recognizes is unknown.

When the RNA was reverse transcribed, random hexamers were used with an input of about 0.5 to 1 ug. The method of amplification for TCR beta CDR3 was immunoSEQ multiplex PCR, covering 54 Vbeta and 13 Jbeta. MiXCR, applied by TCRdb to the immunoSEQ multiplex PCR reads, yields one record per CDR3 protein. The sample shows around 130,000 distinct CDR3 sequences, approximately 94% of them seen only once. TCR beta sequencing covered blood CD8+ and CD4+ T cells. The patients who served as multiple sclerosis controls were treatment-naive and had stable or active relapsing-remitting disease that fulfilled the revised McDonald criteria. Whole-study results and caveats: Individuals included in the TCR sequencing and HLA analysis were acknowledged by the study to be relatively few in number.

The V and J ends lost 6 bases and 6 bases respectively, with 18 bases between them. The length of the CDR3 is 15 residues. CDR1 is MNHEY, CDR2 SVGAGI, per germline. V is TRBV6-5 and J is TRBJ2-1; D call uncertain. The source is a human donor with multiple sclerosis. Sequenced input: CD4+ T cells from PBMCs. The CDR3 spells CASRSGVRKGNEQFF. The CDR3 bases are TGTGCCAGCAGAAGTGGGGTCAGGAAAGGCAATGAGCAGTTCTTC.